The next 10 T cell receptor beta chains were all read from a single sample in a study of tumor-infiltrating lymphocytes in localized non-small cell lung cancer. The table came from immunoSEQ multiplex PCR; TCRdb's copy has only in-frame clones and leaves some out. The sample has more than 8,500 clones, around 80% seen once. Material: uninvolved lung tissue not adjacent to the tumor. These receptors were collected from a human donor with non-small cell lung cancer.

This clone has just a few counts. This rearrangement joins TRBV7-8 to TRBJ2-5; TRBD1 matches at 10 bases. With 5 bases clipped from V and 2 bases from J, the junction kept 5 bases outside the gene matches. Looked up from germline, CDR1 is SGHVS and CDR2 is FQNEAQ. This CDR3 comprises 15 residues. The CDR3: CASSQDRGYQETQYF. The CDR3 DNA follows: TGTGCCAGCAGCCAGGACAGGGGGTATCAAGAGACCCAGTACTTC.

This clone was picked up a small number of times. This chain links TRBV9 with TRBJ2-2, with TRBD2 matching over 8 bases. The CDR3 is 17 amino acids. Germline-derived CDR1 and CDR2 are SGDLS and YYNGEE. With 0 bases clipped from V and 4 bases from J, the junction kept 8 bases outside the gene matches. The CDR3 DNA reads TGTGCCAGCAGCGTAGTCAGAAAAAGCGGGAGCACCGGGGAGCTGTTTTTT. This encodes CASSVVRKSGSTGELFF.

The rearrangement joins TRBV10-3 to TRBJ1-5, with unresolved D. Germline-derived CDR1 and CDR2 are ENHRY and SYGVKD. The V end was cut by 3 bases, the J end by 4 bases, with 7 bases between. This CDR3 is 13 amino acids long. CDR3 residues: CAISEDGNQPQHF. CDR3 nucleotides: TGTGCCATCAGTGAAGACGGGAATCAGCCCCAGCATTTT.

The chain employs TRBV28 and TRBJ1-1, with a weak D call TRBD1 (5 bases). Germline-derived CDR1 and CDR2 are MDHEN and SYDVKM. V lost 3 bases and J lost 1, with 18 bases in between. This CDR3 region has 17 residues. The CDR3 region has the DNA TGTGCCAGCAGTTTTACAGGTGGACTCTTTAAGAACACTGAAGCTTTCTTT. It codes for CASSFTGGLFKNTEAFF.

The chain uses TRBV6-5 and TRBJ1-5; D is unresolved. Germline CDR1 is MNHEY and CDR2 is SVGAGI. The V end was cut by 5 bases, the J end by 1 base, with 12 bases between. The CDR3 loop spans 15 amino acids. Here the CDR3 reads CASSPGVISNQPQHF. In DNA form, the CDR3 reads TGTGCCAGCAGTCCTGGGGTGATAAGCAATCAGCCCCAGCATTTT.

In its sample, this clone was seen once. The J gene is TRBJ1-2, the V gene TRBV4-3, with TRBD1 matching over 7 bases. The trim removed 1 base at V and 6 bases at J, leaving 8 bases unmatched. Germline lookup yields CDR1 LGHNA and CDR2 YSLEER. The CDR3 runs 15 residues. The CDR3 DNA sequence: TGCGCCAGCAGCCAAGTTCTCAGGGGGTGGGATGGCTACACCTTC. Translation: CASSQVLRGWDGYTF.

This rearrangement joins TRBV13 to TRBJ2-3; D remains ambiguous. Germline CDR1 reads PRHDT; CDR2 reads FYEKMQ (reference sequence). The CDR3 is 14 residues long. V was trimmed by 5 bases and J by 2 bases, leaving 11 bases between them. This CDR3 reads CASSPIFATDTQYF. CDR3 coding DNA: TGTGCCAGCAGCCCCATCTTTGCCACAGATACGCAGTATTTT.

The V call is TRBV28, the J call TRBJ2-7, with 11 bases matching TRBD1. CDR1 and CDR2 (germline): MDHEN, SYDVKM. J lost 5 bases, V lost 6 bases, and 6 bases had no gene match. This CDR3 spans 14 amino acids. The CDR3 is CASSRTGGYDEQYF. CDR3 nucleotide sequence: TGTGCCAGCAGCCGGACAGGGGGCTATGACGAGCAGTACTTC.

This chain joins TRBV7-2 and TRBJ2-3; TRBD2 might be the D (5 bases). Germline CDR1 reads SGHTA; CDR2 reads FQGNSA. The CDR3 has 15 amino acids. Trimming cost V 6 bases and J 4 bases, with 17 bases left between them. CDR3 region: CASRLDFGAADTQYF. The CDR3 coding sequence is TGTGCCAGCAGATTGGACTTCGGAGCGGCAGATACGCAGTATTTT. Supplemented by reference TRBV7-2 and TRBJ2-3, the full variable domain reads GAGVSQSPSNKVTEKGKDVELRCDPISGHTALYWYRQSLGQGLEFLIYFQGNSAPDKSGLPSDRFSAERTGGSVSTLTIQRTQQEDSAVYLCASRLDFGAADTQYFGPGTRLTVL.

This clone has more than one count but fewer than ten. The rearrangement uses TRBV28 and TRBJ2-7; 10 bases fit TRBD1. In germline, CDR1 is MDHEN, CDR2 SYDVKM. This CDR3 is 14 amino acids long. V was pared by 10 bases and J by 6 bases, with 12 bases of the junction left unmatched. As DNA, the CDR3 is TGTGCCACCCGGTCGGGACAGGGGTCTCGCGAGCAGTACTTC. It specifies CATRSGQGSREQYF.